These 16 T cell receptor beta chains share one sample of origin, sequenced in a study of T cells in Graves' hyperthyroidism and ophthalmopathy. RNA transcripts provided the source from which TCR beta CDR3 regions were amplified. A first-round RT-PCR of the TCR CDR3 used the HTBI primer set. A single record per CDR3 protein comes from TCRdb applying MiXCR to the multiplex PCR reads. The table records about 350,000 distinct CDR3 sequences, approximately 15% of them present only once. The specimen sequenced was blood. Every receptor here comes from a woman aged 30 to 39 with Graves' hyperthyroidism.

Here the CDR3 DNA reads TGTGCCAGCAGCTTAAAGTGGGATAGCGACGAGCAGTACTTC. Its protein product is CASSLKWDSDEQYF. This chain links TRBV7-9 with TRBJ2-7, with D tentatively TRBD2 (5 bases). The CDR3 totals 14 residues. Germline lookup yields CDR1 SEHNR and CDR2 FQNEAQ (reference sequence). Trimming took 2 bases from V and 5 from J, leaving 13 bases between them.

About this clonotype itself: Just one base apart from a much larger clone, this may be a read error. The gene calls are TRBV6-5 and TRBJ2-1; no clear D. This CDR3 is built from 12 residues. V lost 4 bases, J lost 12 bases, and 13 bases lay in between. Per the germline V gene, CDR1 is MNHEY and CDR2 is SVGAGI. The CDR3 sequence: CASSSETGRQFF. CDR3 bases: TGTGCCAGCAGTTCAGAGACTGGTAGGCAGTTCTTC.

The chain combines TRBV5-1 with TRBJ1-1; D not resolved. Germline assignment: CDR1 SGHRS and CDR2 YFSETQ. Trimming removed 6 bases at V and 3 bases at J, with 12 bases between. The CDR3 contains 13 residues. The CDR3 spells CASKLQSYTEAFF. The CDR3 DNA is TGCGCCAGCAAACTGCAGAGTTACACTGAAGCTTTCTTT.

The CDR3 region is CASWRTGESGELFF. In DNA, the CDR3 is TGTGCCAGCTGGAGAACGGGAGAATCAGGGGAGCTGTTTTTT. The chain joins TRBV6-1 to TRBJ2-2; the D gene is possibly TRBD2 (6 bases). Germline V gene data show CDR1 as MNHNS and CDR2 as SASEGT. This CDR3 has 14 residues. Trimming took 8 bases from V and 8 from J, leaving 18 bases between them.

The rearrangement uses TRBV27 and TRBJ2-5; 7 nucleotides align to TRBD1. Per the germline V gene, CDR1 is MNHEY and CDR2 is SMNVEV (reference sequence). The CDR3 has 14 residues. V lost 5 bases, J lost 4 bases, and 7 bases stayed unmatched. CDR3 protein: CASSQRQGPETQYF. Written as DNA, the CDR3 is TGTGCCAGCAGTCAAAGACAGGGACCAGAGACCCAGTACTTC.

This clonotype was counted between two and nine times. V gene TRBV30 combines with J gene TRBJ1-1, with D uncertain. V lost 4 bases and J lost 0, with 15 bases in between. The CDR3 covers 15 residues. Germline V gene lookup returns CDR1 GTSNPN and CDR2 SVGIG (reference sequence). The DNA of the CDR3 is TGTGCCTGGAAGGAGGCGACACTCATGAACACTGAAGCTTTCTTT. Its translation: CAWKEATLMNTEAFF.

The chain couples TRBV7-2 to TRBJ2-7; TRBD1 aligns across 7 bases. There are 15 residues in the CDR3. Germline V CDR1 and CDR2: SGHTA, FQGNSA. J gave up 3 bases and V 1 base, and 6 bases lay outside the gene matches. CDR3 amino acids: CASSLGDRAIYEQYF. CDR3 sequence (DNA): TGTGCCAGCAGCTTAGGTGACAGGGCCATCTACGAGCAGTACTTC.

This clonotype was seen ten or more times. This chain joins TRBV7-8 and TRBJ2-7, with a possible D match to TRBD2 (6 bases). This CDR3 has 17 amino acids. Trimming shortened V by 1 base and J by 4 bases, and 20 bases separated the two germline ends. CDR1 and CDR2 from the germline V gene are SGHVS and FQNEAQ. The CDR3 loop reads CASSLDPRVPGGYEQYF. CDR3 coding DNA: TGTGCCAGCAGCTTAGACCCGAGGGTCCCCGGGGGATACGAGCAGTACTTC.

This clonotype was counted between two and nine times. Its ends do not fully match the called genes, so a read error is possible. This CDR3 reads CASSLVGLAKDIQYF. CDR3 coding DNA: TGTGCCAGCAGCTTGGTGGGACTAGCCAAAGACATTCAGTACTTC. This chain connects TRBV5-8 to TRBJ2-4; 9 nucleotides match TRBD2. CDR3 length: 15 amino acids. Germline values: CDR1 SGHTS, CDR2 YDEGEE. Full variable domain (rest looked up from reference TRBV5-8 and TRBJ2-4): EAGVTQSPTHLIKTRGQQATLRCSPISGHTSVYWYQQALGLGLQFLLWYDEGEERNRGNFPPRFSGRQFPNYSSELNVNALELEDSALYLCASSLVGLAKDIQYFGAGTRLSVL.

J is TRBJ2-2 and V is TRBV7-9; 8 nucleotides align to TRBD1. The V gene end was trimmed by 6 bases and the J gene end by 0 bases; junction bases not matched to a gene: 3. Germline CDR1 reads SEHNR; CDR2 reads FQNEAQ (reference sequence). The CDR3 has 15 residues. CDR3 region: CASRLQGANTGELFF. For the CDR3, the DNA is TGTGCCAGCAGATTACAGGGGGCGAACACCGGGGAGCTGTTTTTT.

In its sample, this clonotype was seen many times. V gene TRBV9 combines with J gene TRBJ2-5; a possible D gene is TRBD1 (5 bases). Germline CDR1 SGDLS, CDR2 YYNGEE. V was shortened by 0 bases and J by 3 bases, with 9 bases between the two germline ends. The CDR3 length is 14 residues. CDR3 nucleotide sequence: TGTGCCAGCAGCGTAGGCGGCAGGGAAGAGACCCAGTACTTC. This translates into CASSVGGREETQYF. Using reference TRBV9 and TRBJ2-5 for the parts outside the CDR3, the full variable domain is DSGVTQTPKHLITATGQRVTLRCSPRSGDLSVYWYQQSLDQGLQFLIQYYNGEERAKGNILERFSAQQFPDLHSELNLSSLELGDSALYFCASSVGGREETQYFGPGTRLLVL.

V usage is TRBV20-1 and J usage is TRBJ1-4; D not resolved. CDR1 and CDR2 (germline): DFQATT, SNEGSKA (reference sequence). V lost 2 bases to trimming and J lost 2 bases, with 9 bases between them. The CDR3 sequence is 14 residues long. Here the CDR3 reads CSARKQHTNEKLFF. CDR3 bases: TGCAGTGCTAGAAAACAACATACTAATGAAAAACTGTTTTTT.

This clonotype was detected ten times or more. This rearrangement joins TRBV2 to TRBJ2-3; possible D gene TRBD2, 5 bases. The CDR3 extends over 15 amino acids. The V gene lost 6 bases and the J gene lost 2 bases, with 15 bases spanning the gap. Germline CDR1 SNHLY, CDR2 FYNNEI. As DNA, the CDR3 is TGTGCCAGCAGCGAGGGTCGGTCTATCACAGATACGCAGTATTTT. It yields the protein CASSEGRSITDTQYF.

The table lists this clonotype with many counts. The CDR3 sequence: CATSRDGGQSGETQYF. The CDR3 nucleotides are TGTGCCACCAGCAGAGATGGAGGACAGTCGGGAGAGACCCAGTACTTC. The chain recombines TRBV15 with TRBJ2-5; D might be TRBD1 (6 bases). Germline V gene data show CDR1 as LNHNV and CDR2 as YYDKDF (reference sequence). CDR3 size: 16 residues. With 0 bases removed from V and 4 bases from J, the gap between germline ends came to 15 bases.

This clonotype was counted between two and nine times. The DNA for the CDR3 is TGCAGTGCTAGAGATCAGAAGTCTAACAATGAGCAGTTCTTC. As protein: CSARDQKSNNEQFF. The chain carries TRBV20-1 and TRBJ2-1; D uncertain. The V gene's germline CDR1 is DFQATT and CDR2 SNEGSKA (reference sequence). This CDR3 has 14 residues. Trimming removed 0 bases at V and 5 bases at J, with 11 bases between.

CDR3 loop: CASSQRDRGRNEQFF. CDR3 in DNA: TGTGCCAGCAGCCAAAGGGACAGGGGGAGGAATGAGCAGTTCTTC. The chain couples TRBV3-1 to TRBJ2-1, with 11 positions matching TRBD1. Trimming cost V 2 bases and J 7 bases; bases outside gene matches: 4. The CDR3 contains 15 residues. Looked up from germline, CDR1 is LGHDT and CDR2 is YNNKEL (reference sequence).